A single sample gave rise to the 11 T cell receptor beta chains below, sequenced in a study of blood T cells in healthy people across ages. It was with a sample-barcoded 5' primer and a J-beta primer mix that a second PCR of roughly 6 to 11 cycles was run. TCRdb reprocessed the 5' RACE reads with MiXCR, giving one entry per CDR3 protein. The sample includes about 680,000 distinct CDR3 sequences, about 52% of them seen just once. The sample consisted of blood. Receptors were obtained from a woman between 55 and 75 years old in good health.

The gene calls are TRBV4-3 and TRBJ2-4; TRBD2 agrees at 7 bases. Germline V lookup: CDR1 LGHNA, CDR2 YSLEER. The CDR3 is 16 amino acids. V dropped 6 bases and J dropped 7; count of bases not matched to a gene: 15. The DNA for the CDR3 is TGCGCCAGCAGTAAAAGGGGACTGGCGGGAGCGAACATTCAGTACTTC. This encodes CASSKRGLAGANIQYF.

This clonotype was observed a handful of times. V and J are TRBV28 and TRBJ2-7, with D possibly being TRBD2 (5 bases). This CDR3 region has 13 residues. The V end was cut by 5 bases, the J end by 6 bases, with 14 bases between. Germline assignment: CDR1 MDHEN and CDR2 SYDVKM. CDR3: CASSGSSRAEQYF. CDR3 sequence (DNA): TGTGCCAGCAGTGGGAGTTCCCGCGCCGAGCAGTACTTC. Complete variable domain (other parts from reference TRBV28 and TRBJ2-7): DVKVTQSSRYLVKRTGEKVFLECVQDMDHENMFWYRQDPGLGLRLIYFSYDVKMKEKGDIPEGYSVSREKKERFSLILESASTNQTSMYLCASSGSSRAEQYFGPGTRLTVT.

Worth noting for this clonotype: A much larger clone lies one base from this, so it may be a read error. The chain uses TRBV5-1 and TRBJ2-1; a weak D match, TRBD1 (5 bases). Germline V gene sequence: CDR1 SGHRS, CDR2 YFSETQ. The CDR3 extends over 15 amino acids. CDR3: CASSESPGSDNGQFF. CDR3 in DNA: TGCGCCAGCAGCGAGAGCCCTGGGTCGGACAATGGGCAGTTCTTC.

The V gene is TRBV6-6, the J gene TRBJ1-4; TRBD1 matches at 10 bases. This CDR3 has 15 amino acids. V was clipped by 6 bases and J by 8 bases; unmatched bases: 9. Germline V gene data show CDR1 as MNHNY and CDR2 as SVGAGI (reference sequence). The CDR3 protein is CASRTTRDRGEKLFF. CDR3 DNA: TGTGCCAGCAGAACGACTCGGGACAGGGGCGAAAAACTGTTTTTT.

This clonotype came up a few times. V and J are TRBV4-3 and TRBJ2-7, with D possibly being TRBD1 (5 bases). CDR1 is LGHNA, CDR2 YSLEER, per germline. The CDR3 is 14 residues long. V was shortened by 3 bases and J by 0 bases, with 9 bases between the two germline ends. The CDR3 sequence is CASSHDDSSYEQYF. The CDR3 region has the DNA TGCGCCAGCAGCCACGATGACAGCTCCTACGAGCAGTACTTC.

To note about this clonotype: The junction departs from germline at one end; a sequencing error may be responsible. The CDR3: CAISERQGASTDTQYF. The CDR3 bases are TGTGCCATCAGTGAGAGACAGGGGGCCAGCACAGATACACAGTATTTT. The chain combines TRBV10-3 with TRBJ2-3; 10 bases agree with TRBD1. CDR1 ENHRY and CDR2 SYGVKD come from the germline V gene. The CDR3 has 16 residues.

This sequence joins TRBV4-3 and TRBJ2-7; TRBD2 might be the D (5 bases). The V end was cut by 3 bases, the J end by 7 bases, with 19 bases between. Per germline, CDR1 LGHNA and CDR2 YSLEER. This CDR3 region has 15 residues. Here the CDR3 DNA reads TGCGCCAGCAGCCAGGATGTTGGGAGTTTGAATGAGCAGTACTTC. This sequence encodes CASSQDVGSLNEQYF.

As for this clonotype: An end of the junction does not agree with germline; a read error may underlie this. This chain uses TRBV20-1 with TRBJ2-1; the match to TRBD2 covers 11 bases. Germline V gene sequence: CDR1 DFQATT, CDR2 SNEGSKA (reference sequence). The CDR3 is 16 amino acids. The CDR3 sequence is CSAINTGTSGNNAQFF. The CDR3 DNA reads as TGCAGTGCTATTAACACCGGGACTAGCGGAAACAATGCGCAGTTCTTC.

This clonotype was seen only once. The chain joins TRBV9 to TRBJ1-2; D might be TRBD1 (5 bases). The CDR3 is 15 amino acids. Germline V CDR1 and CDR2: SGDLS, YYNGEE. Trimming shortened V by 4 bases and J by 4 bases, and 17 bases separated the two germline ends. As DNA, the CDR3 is TGTGCCAGCAGCCCAGAGGGGAACTATGCCTATGGCTACACCTTC. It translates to CASSPEGNYAYGYTF. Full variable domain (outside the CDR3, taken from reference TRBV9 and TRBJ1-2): DSGVTQTPKHLITATGQRVTLRCSPRSGDLSVYWYQQSLDQGLQFLIQYYNGEERAKGNILERFSAQQFPDLHSELNLSSLELGDSALYFCASSPEGNYAYGYTFGSGTRLTVV.

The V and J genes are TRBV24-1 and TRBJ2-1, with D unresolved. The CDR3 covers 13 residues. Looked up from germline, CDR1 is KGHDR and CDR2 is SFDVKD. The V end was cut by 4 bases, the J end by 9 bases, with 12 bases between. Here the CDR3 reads CATSDATRGEQFF. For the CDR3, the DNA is TGTGCCACCAGTGACGCGACCCGTGGTGAGCAGTTCTTC.

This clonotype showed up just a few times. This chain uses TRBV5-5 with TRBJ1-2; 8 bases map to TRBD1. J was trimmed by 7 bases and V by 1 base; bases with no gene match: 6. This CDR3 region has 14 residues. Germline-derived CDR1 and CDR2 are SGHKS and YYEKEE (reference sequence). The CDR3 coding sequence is TGTGCCAGCAGCTTGCAGGGGGCGCGAGGTGGCTACACCTTC. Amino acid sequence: CASSLQGARGGYTF.